Presented here are 4 T cell receptor beta chains from one specimen sequenced in a study of identical twins. TCRdb reprocessed the 5' RACE reads via MiXCR and lists one record per CDR3 protein. The data contain a few hundred thousand distinct CDR3 sequences, about 8% of them singletons. This same sample was also taken into another study, of yellow fever vaccine responses in identical twins.

Input material: CD8+ T cells sorted from blood. The source is a woman aged 18-35 years in good health.

The CDR3 region has the DNA TGTGCCAGCAGCTTAGGGGGGGCCCCTAACTATGGCTACACCTTC. Protein sequence: CASSLGGAPNYGYTF. The chain uses TRBV7-3 and TRBJ1-2; D is possibly TRBD1 (6 bases). This CDR3 has 15 residues. Germline V gene sequence: CDR1 SGHTA, CDR2 FQGTGA. Trimming took 2 bases from V and 0 from J, leaving 10 bases between them.

There are many counts of this clonotype. The rearrangement links TRBV29-1 to TRBJ2-3; D is uncertain. Germline CDR1 and CDR2: SQVTM and ANQGSEA. Trimming took 4 bases from V and 4 from J, leaving 15 bases between them. The CDR3 has 14 amino acids. DNA for the CDR3: TGCAGCGTTGTTGGCGTGGGTGACCCAGATACGCAGTATTTT. Amino acids: CSVVGVGDPDTQYF.

V gene TRBV29-1 combines with J gene TRBJ2-7; D tentatively reads TRBD1 or TRBD2 (6 bases each). This CDR3 has 13 residues. CDR1 SQVTM and CDR2 ANQGSEA come from the germline V gene. Trimming cost V 4 bases and J 2 bases, with 12 bases left between them. CDR3 coding DNA: TGCAGCGTTGTCTGGGGGGCGGCCTACGAGCAGTACTTC. It specifies CSVVWGAAYEQYF.

Ten or more counts support this clonotype. The rearrangement uses TRBV29-1 and TRBJ2-1; D is unresolved. CDR3 length: 12 residues. V was trimmed by 2 bases and J by 9 bases, leaving 11 bases between them. Germline V gene data show CDR1 as SQVTM and CDR2 as ANQGSEA. The CDR3 DNA reads as TGCAGCGTTGAAATCCGGTCGGCTGAGCAGTTCTTC. Translating it yields CSVEIRSAEQFF.